This entry lists 15 T cell receptor beta chains sequenced from one sample in a study of graft-versus-host responses after intestinal transplantation. These receptors' antigens are unknown. Clones were sequenced by immunoSEQ multiplex PCR, and TCRdb holds only the in-frame ones, with some missing. The sample holds fewer than 90,000 clones, about 95% seen once. Sample: unstimulated CD4+ T cells sorted from spleen or lymph node cells, taken before transplant. These receptors all come from a human donor who was the organ donor for an intestinal transplant.

The chain is built from TRBV9 and TRBJ1-4, with a weak D call TRBD1 (6 bases). V lost 3 bases and J 10 bases, leaving 19 bases between the germline ends. From germline, CDR1 is SGDLS and CDR2 YYNGEE. The CDR3 has 15 amino acids. CDR3 nucleotides: TGTGCCAGCAGCGAAGAAGGACAGAATCTAGGAAAACTGTTTTTT. It is translated as CASSEEGQNLGKLFF.

The chain couples TRBV5-1 to TRBJ2-1; no definite D call. Germline V gene data show CDR1 as SGHRS and CDR2 as YFSETQ. There are 16 residues in the CDR3. V lost 0 bases to trimming and J lost 3 bases, with 13 bases between them. CDR3 DNA sequence: TGCGCCAGCAGCTTGGATCCCGCAGGAAGCTACAATGAGCAGTTCTTC. Amino acid sequence: CASSLDPAGSYNEQFF.

This rearrangement joins TRBV7-3 to TRBJ1-1, with 8 nucleotides matching TRBD1. With 3 bases clipped from V and 1 base from J, the junction kept 13 bases outside the gene matches. The CDR3 contains 18 residues. Looked up from germline, CDR1 is SGHTA and CDR2 is FQGTGA. CDR3 DNA sequence: TGTGCCAGCAGCTTCTCCCGAGGATGGGACAGGAAGAACACTGAAGCTTTCTTT. Translated: CASSFSRGWDRKNTEAFF.

The CDR3: CASSLAAGTRLPGELFF. CDR3 sequence (DNA): TGCGCCAGCAGCTTGGCGGCCGGTACACGCCTCCCCGGGGAGCTGTTTTTT. The chain combines TRBV5-1 with TRBJ2-2; D remains ambiguous. Looked up from germline, CDR1 is SGHRS and CDR2 is YFSETQ. The germline V and J ends were trimmed by 0 bases and 6 bases, with 18 bases remaining between them. The CDR3 sequence is 17 residues long. The whole variable domain, remainder taken from reference TRBV5-1 and TRBJ2-2, is KAGVTQTPRYLIKTRGQQVTLSCSPISGHRSVSWYQQTPGQGLQFLFEYFSETQRNKGNFPGRFSGRQFSNSRSEMNVSTLELGDSALYLCASSLAAGTRLPGELFFGEGSRLTVL.

The rearrangement uses TRBV7-6 and TRBJ2-1, with D maybe TRBD1 (6 bases). Germline V CDR1 and CDR2: SGHVS, FNYEAQ. V lost 5 bases, J lost 1 base, and 12 bases lay in between. This CDR3 region has 15 residues. Here the CDR3 DNA reads TGTGCCAGCAGCACAACAGGGACGTCCTACAATGAGCAGTTCTTC. This encodes CASSTTGTSYNEQFF.

The chain links TRBV15 to TRBJ1-2; D unclear. CDR3 length equals 14 residues. CDR1 is LNHNV and CDR2 is YYDKDF in the germline V gene (reference sequence). Trimming took 0 bases from V and 1 from J, leaving 6 bases between them. The CDR3: CATSRDDVNYGYTF. CDR3 DNA: TGTGCCACCAGCAGAGACGACGTTAACTATGGCTACACCTTC.

This clone turned up a few times. The chain uses TRBV10-3 and TRBJ2-2; possibly TRBD1 or TRBD2 for D (5 bases each). The CDR3 extends over 13 amino acids. V dropped 8 bases and J dropped 8 bases, with 15 bases sitting between them. CDR1 is ENHRY, CDR2 SYGVKD, per germline. CDR3 in amino acids: CAIPGPIMGELFF. The DNA for the CDR3 is TGTGCCATCCCGGGACCGATAATGGGGGAGCTGTTTTTT.

The chain couples TRBV6-6 to TRBJ1-5; D is perhaps TRBD1 (5 bases). This CDR3 has 14 amino acids. The V gene's germline CDR1 is MNHNY and CDR2 SVGAGI (reference sequence). Trimming stripped 6 bases from V and 6 bases from J, with 15 bases between. The CDR3 spells CASSQGALSQPQHF. The CDR3 bases are TGTGCCAGCAGCCAGGGCGCGTTGAGTCAGCCCCAGCATTTT.

This chain joins TRBV7-9 and TRBJ1-2, with D perhaps TRBD1 (6 bases). Trimming pared 6 bases from V and 5 bases from J, leaving 19 bases between. CDR1 SEHNR and CDR2 FQNEAQ come from the germline V gene (reference sequence). This CDR3 spans 15 amino acids. The CDR3: CASRPSGGTFYGYTF. Here the CDR3 DNA reads TGTGCCAGCAGACCGTCGGGCGGGACATTTTATGGCTACACCTTC.

The gene calls are TRBV29-1 and TRBJ1-2, with a weak D call TRBD1 (5 bases). The germline V gene encodes CDR1 SQVTM and CDR2 ANQGSEA. V lost 0 bases, J lost 7 bases, and 12 bases lay in between. The CDR3 extends over 13 amino acids. CDR3 in DNA: TGCAGCGTTGAAGATAACAGGCGGTCTGGCTACACCTTC. Protein product: CSVEDNRRSGYTF. Using reference TRBV29-1 and TRBJ1-2 for the parts outside the CDR3, the full variable domain is SAVISQKPSRDICQRGTSLTIQCQVDSQVTMMFWYRQQPGQSLTLIATANQGSEATYESGFVIDKFPISRPNLTFSTLTVSNMSPEDSSIYLCSVEDNRRSGYTFGSGTRLTVV.

The chain joins TRBV2 to TRBJ2-1; TRBD1 might be the D (6 bases). CDR1 is SNHLY and CDR2 is FYNNEI in the germline V gene. This CDR3 is 11 amino acids long. The V and J ends lost 4 bases and 15 bases respectively, with 13 bases between them. This chain's CDR3 is CASSARDKLFF. The DNA of the CDR3 is TGTGCCAGCAGTGCTAGGGACAAGCTGTTCTTC.

The chain couples TRBV25-1 to TRBJ1-4; 9 nucleotides agree with TRBD1. The germline CDR1 and CDR2 sequences are MGHDK and SYGVNS. The CDR3 totals 13 residues. V lost 7 bases to trimming and J lost 7 bases; unmatched junction nucleotides: 4. CDR3: CASIGTGSEKLFF. DNA for the CDR3: TGTGCCAGCATCGGGACAGGGTCTGAAAAACTGTTTTTT.

This CDR3 reads CASSAHQETQYF. CDR3 bases: TGTGCCAGCAGTGCCCACCAAGAGACCCAGTACTTC. V is TRBV2 and J is TRBJ2-5; D is ambiguous. The CDR3 runs 12 residues. CDR1 and CDR2 (germline): SNHLY, FYNNEI. The V gene lost 4 bases and the J gene lost 0 bases, with 3 bases spanning the gap.

V is TRBV7-3 and J is TRBJ2-5, with 8 bases aligning to TRBD2. Germline V gene lookup returns CDR1 SGHTA and CDR2 FQGTGA. With V trimmed by 3 bases and J by 3 bases, 0 bases remained unmatched. The CDR3 length is 13 residues. This chain's CDR3 is CASSFSGEETQYF. The CDR3 DNA reads TGTGCCAGCAGCTTTAGCGGGGAAGAGACCCAGTACTTC.

The chain couples TRBV28 to TRBJ1-3, with D perhaps TRBD1 (5 bases). The CDR3 runs 14 residues. The germline V gene encodes CDR1 MDHEN and CDR2 SYDVKM. Deletions cut 3 bases from V and 0 bases from J, with 6 bases between. CDR3 sequence reads: CASSFGHSGNTIYF. For the CDR3, the DNA is TGTGCCAGCAGTTTTGGACACTCTGGAAACACCATATATTTT. Filled out from reference TRBV28 and TRBJ1-3, the complete variable domain reads DVKVTQSSRYLVKRTGEKVFLECVQDMDHENMFWYRQDPGLGLRLIYFSYDVKMKEKGDIPEGYSVSREKKERFSLILESASTNQTSMYLCASSFGHSGNTIYFGEGSWLTVV.